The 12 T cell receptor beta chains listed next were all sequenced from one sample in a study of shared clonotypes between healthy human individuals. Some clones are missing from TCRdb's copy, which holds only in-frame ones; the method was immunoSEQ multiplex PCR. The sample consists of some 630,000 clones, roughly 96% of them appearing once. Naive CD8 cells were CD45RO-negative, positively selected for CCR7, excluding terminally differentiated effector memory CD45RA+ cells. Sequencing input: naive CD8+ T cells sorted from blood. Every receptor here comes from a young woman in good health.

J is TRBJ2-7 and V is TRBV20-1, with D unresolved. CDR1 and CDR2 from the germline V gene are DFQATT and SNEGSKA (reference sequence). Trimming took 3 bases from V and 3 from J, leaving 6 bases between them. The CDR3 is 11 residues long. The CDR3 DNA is TGCAGTGCTAGCGAACACTACGAGCAGTACTTC. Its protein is CSASEHYEQYF.

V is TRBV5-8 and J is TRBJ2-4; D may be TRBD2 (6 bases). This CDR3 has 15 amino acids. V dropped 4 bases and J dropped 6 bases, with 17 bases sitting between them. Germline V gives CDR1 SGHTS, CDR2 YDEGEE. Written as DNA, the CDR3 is TGTGCCAGCAGCACCGGAGGGGAGCCTAGAAACATTCAGTACTTC. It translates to CASSTGGEPRNIQYF.

As DNA, the CDR3 is TGTGCCAGCAGTGATCTCTTCGGTGGGGGTAGGACTGAAGCTTTCTTT. Protein: CASSDLFGGGRTEAFF. The chain links TRBV25-1 to TRBJ1-1, with D tentatively TRBD1 (5 bases). The CDR3 consists of 16 residues. Trimming removed 3 bases at V and 5 bases at J, with 19 bases between. Germline lookup yields CDR1 MGHDK and CDR2 SYGVNS.

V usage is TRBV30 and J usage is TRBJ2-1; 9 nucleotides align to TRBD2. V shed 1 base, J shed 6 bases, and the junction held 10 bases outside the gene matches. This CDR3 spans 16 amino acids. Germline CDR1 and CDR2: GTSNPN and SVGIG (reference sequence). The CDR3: CAWSDPGGSGSNEQFF. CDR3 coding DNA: TGTGCCTGGAGTGACCCCGGGGGTAGCGGGAGCAATGAGCAGTTCTTC.

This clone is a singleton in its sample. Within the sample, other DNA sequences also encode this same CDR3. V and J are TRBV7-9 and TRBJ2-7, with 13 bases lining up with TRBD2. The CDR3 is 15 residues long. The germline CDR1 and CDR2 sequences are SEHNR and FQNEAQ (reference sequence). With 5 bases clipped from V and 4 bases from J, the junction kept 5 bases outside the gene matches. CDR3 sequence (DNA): TGTGCCAGCAGCCCGGGACTAGCGGGATCTTACGAGCAGTACTTC. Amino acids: CASSPGLAGSYEQYF. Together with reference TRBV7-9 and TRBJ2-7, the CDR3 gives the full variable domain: DTGVSQNPRHKITKRGQNVTFRCDPISEHNRLYWYRQTLGQGPEFLTYFQNEAQLEKSRLLSDRFSAERPKGSFSTLEIQRTEQGDSAMYLCASSPGLAGSYEQYFGPGTRLTVT.

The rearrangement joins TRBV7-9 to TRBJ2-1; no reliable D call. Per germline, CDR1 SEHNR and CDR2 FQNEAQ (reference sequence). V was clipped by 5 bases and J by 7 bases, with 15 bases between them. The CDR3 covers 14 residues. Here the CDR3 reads CASSRVLTANEQFF. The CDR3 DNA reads TGTGCCAGCAGCCGCGTCTTGACTGCAAATGAGCAGTTCTTC.

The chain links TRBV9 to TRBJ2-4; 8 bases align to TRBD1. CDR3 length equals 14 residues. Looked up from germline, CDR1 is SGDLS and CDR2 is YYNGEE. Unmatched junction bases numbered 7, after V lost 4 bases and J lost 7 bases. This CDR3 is CASSTRTGRNIQYF. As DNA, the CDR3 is TGTGCCAGCAGCACTCGGACAGGGAGGAACATTCAGTACTTC. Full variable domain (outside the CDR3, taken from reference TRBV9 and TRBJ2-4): DSGVTQTPKHLITATGQRVTLRCSPRSGDLSVYWYQQSLDQGLQFLIQYYNGEERAKGNILERFSAQQFPDLHSELNLSSLELGDSALYFCASSTRTGRNIQYFGAGTRLSVL.

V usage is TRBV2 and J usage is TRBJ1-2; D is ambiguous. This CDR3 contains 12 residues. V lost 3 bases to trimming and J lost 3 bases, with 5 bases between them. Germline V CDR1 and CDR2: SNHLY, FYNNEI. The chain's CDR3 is CASSDADYGYTF. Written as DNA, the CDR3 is TGTGCCAGCAGTGACGCGGACTATGGCTACACCTTC.

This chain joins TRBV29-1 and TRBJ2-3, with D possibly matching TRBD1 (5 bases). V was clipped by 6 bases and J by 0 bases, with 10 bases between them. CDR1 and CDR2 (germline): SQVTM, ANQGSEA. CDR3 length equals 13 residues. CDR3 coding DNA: TGCAGCGTCTCGACAGAAAGCACAGATACGCAGTATTTT. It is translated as CSVSTESTDTQYF.

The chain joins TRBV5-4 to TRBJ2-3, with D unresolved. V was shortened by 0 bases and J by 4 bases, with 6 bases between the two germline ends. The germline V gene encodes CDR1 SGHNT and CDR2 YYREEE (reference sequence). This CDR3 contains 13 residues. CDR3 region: CASSLDFADTQYF. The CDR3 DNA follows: TGTGCCAGCAGCTTGGATTTCGCAGATACGCAGTATTTT.

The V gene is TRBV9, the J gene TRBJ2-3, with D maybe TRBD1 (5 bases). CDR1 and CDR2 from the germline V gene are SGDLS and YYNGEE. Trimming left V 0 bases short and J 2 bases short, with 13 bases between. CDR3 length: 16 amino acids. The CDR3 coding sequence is TGTGCCAGCAGCGTAGCAGGGAAGGGGTTCACAGATACGCAGTATTTT. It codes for CASSVAGKGFTDTQYF.

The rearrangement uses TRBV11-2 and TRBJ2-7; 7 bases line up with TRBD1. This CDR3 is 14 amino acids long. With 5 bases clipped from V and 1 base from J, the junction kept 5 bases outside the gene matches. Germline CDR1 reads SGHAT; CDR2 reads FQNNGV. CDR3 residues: CASSAYRGSYEQYF. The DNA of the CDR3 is TGTGCCAGCAGCGCCTACAGGGGATCCTACGAGCAGTACTTC.